This T cell receptor (beta chain) derives from a study of CD8 T cells in ankylosing spondylitis. Findings and limits, study-wide: A CD8+ phenotype characterized the disease-linked clones, which were relatively rare in peripheral blood. Blood from ankylosing spondylitis patients appeared to carry a characteristic roughly 8-variant TCR beta motif. The study looked at matched synovial fluid samples from ankylosing spondylitis patients. Disease-linked clones were reported to be significantly enriched there.

Germline lookup yields CDR1 SGHAT and CDR2 FQDESV (reference sequence). The junction had 16 bases not matched to a gene; V was cut back by 5 bases and J by 6 bases. There are 19 residues in the CDR3. Each TCR beta library was made by quantitative 5'-RACE that incorporated molecular barcodes. MiXCR, applied by TCRdb to the 5' RACE reads, yields one record per CDR3 protein. The top ten hold around 3% of the sample, which has roughly 120,000 distinct CDR3 sequences, approximately 15% seen once. The table lists this clonotype with a few counts. The antigen is undetermined. V usage is TRBV11-1 and J usage is TRBJ2-3; 14 nucleotides match TRBD2. This TCR came from a female donor with ankylosing spondylitis or in good health (not recorded which). Sequenced sample: blood, either unsorted or a sorted T cell fraction (not recorded which). CDR3 sequence reads: CASSPGTSGSEKFVDTQYF. CDR3 DNA: TGTGCCAGCAGCCCCGGGACTAGCGGGAGCGAGAAGTTCGTGGATACGCAGTATTTT. The full variable domain, completed using reference TRBV11-1 and TRBJ2-3, is EAEVAQSPRYKITEKSQAVAFWCDPISGHATLYWYRQILGQGPELLVQFQDESVVDDSQLPKDRFSAERLKGVDSTLKIQPAELGDSAMYLCASSPGTSGSEKFVDTQYFGPGTRLTVL.